This TCR beta chain comes out of a study of blood T cell repertoires in COVID-19. Study details: Acute-phase and convalescent COVID-19 samples originated in the United States, Italy and Spain. PBMCs, B-cell-depleted T cells, or T cells were the source of the cDNA or gDNA that made up the material.

Trimming removed 5 bases at V and 5 bases at J, with 13 bases between. Germline lookup yields CDR1 SGHAT and CDR2 FQNNGV. The CDR3 runs to 14 residues. Sequenced by immunoSEQ multiplex PCR; TCRdb stores in-frame clones only, minus some. The sample holds 110,000 or so clones, around 84% seen once. The source is a woman in her thirties or forties with acute or convalescent COVID-19. The chain is built from TRBV11-2 and TRBJ2-1, with D possibly being TRBD2 (6 bases). Sequences were obtained from peripheral blood. CDR3 residues: CASSPFRGNNEQFF. CDR3 DNA: TGTGCCAGCAGCCCCTTCCGGGGGAACAATGAGCAGTTCTTC.